The TCR beta chain under discussion was sequenced for a study of T cell clones after liver transplantation (dated by TCRdb to the late 2010s). For context, the study as a whole: Samples were obtained from ITN030ST, a randomized trial in which withdrawal of immunosuppression was attempted within 2 years of liver transplantation. Three of the eight recipients were HCV-positive; the others were transplanted for non-autoimmune, non-viral indications. Donor-reactive T cell clones were identified using TCRbeta sequencing after a pre-transplant mixed lymphocyte reaction and were then followed in post-transplant blood. Blood samples were collected pre-transplant, then pre-randomization ahead of withdrawal, and finally post-randomization once withdrawal had either been completed or failed. To count as tolerant, a recipient had to stay completely off immunosuppression for at least one year without liver enzymes climbing beyond twice the upper limit of normal. The study cohort included 8 liver transplant recipients, of whom 3 were classified as tolerant and 5 as non-tolerant. Subjects received no induction therapy and standard immunosuppression until randomization at 12-24 months post-transplant. As an antigen-independent comparator for donor-reactive sequences, third party-reactive TCRbeta sequences were also identified from pre-transplant MLRs.

This clone was detected a few times. Its cognate antigen has yet to be identified. No much larger clone is present one base from it, and per-base qualities are unavailable. Unstimulated PBMCs, after thawing, were stained for CD3, CD4 and CD8 and then FACS-sorted into CD3+CD4+ and CD3+CD8+ populations. All 8 studied subjects were randomized to withdrawal of immunosuppression. The Qiagen DNeasy Blood and Tissue Kit was used to isolate genomic DNA. High-throughput TCRbeta CDR3 sequencing of frozen genomic DNA was performed by immunoSEQ, with PCR amplification, mapping, bias correction and internal controls included. The original methods were these. Productive rearrangements were retained, and unique TCRbeta sequences were defined by the CDR3 nucleotide sequence together with the V and J gene. For classification of a sequence as donor-reactive, at least 5-fold expansion in CFSE-low cells relative to unstimulated pre-transplant cells and a frequency of at least 0.01% were required. Minimum frequency thresholds were set for each subject on the basis of the unstimulated sample with the lowest template count, so that a detection power of at least 90% was ensured. Jensen-Shannon divergence between the top 1000 TCRbeta sequences post-transplant and pre-transplant was used to measure repertoire turnover. Two-sided Fisher's exact tests were used to test for changes in how often donor-reactive sequences were detected. In its TCRdb copy, this immuneACCESS table keeps in-frame sequences only and misses some clones. Where compared with another copy, unresolved V genes explain less than half of these, and the others have no known cause. V, J and clone size are those of that table, while D and trimming were read from the DNA. This sample is represented by approximately 71,000 clones; roughly 92% of them were singletons. The ten largest clonotypes hold 0.75% to 1% of the sample.

Taken from the germline V gene (reference sequence), the CDR1 and CDR2 loops are LNHDA and SQIVND. Taken from cysteine to phenylalanine, the CDR3 has 13 residues. Left in the record is the CDR3 DNA by itself, 39 bases read in frame from the first base. Ends trimmed: V by 10 bases, J by 5 bases; bases unmatched to a gene: 10. The study at large found these results: The conclusions were preliminary, being limited by small, heterogeneous patient numbers and by non-standardized post-transplant time points. A significant post-transplant decrease in circulating donor-reactive CD4 TCRbeta sequences was observed in most of the 8 subjects, irrespective of tolerance or HCV status. Because no allograft tissue specimens were available, donor-reactive T cells may have migrated into the graft instead of being deleted. Donor-reactive sequences decreased more than third party-reactive sequences, which suggests partial antigen-specific deletion that was not related to withdrawal success. When repertoire turnover was accounted for, significantly reduced detection of donor-reactive sequences was found in 7 of 8 subjects for CD4 and in 8 of 8 subjects for CD8. In two subjects, low numbers of available donor cells limited the measurable donor-reactive repertoire.

The chain employs TRBV19 and TRBJ2-5, and 7 junctional nucleotides match TRBD2. This receptor was taken from a human patient who received a liver transplant. Where a transplant has occurred, the graft donor may have supplied some of the T cells. Source: CD4+ T cells from blood, taken 25 months after liver transplant. This receptor has the CDR3 CATAGPREETQYF. The sequenced DNA: TGTGCCACAGCGGGACCGAGAGAGGAGACCCAGTACTTC.